This is a list of T cell receptor beta chains from one sample in a study of PD-L1 blockade in urothelial cancer. Assay used: immunoSEQ multiplex PCR; TCRdb lists only in-frame clones, some missing. This table has roughly 25,000 clones, 82% appearing once. Sequencing used PBMCs, obtained around atezolizumab (anti-PD-L1) treatment. The receptors here all came from a man between 65 and 79 years old with urothelial cancer. Each CDR3 is given with its conserved first and last residue. Each record gives: CDR3 DNA, CDR3 protein, clone size, J gene, V gene, D gene. A D gene is named only where the DNA matches it firmly. Clone sizes are given selectively: once, few, many, or a class where the clone is expanded.

cdr3_nt: TGCAGCGCCGGGAGGGACAGGGACTACAATGAGCAGTTCTTC
cdr3_aa: CSAGRDRDYNEQFF
clone_size: .
j_call: TRBJ2-1
v_call: TRBV29-1
d_call: .

cdr3_nt: TGTGCCAGCTCACCACCCATTGGAGGACGGAAAGAGACCCAGTACTTC
cdr3_aa: CASSPPIGGRKETQYF
clone_size: once
j_call: TRBJ2-5
v_call: TRBV18
d_call: .

cdr3_nt: TGTGCCAGTAGTACCGACAGGGGGCGAGCCGGTGGCTACACCTTC
cdr3_aa: CASSTDRGRAGGYTF
clone_size: .
j_call: TRBJ1-2
v_call: TRBV19
d_call: TRBD1

cdr3_nt: TGTGCCAGCAGTATTTCGCTAGCGGGAGGGGAGCAGTTCTTC
cdr3_aa: CASSISLAGGEQFF
clone_size: .
j_call: TRBJ2-1
v_call: TRBV6-5
d_call: TRBD2

cdr3_nt: TGTGCCAGCAGCCTCCGACAGGGACCTACAATGAACACTGAAGCTTTCTTT
cdr3_aa: CASSLRQGPTMNTEAFF
clone_size: .
j_call: TRBJ1-1
v_call: TRBV11-2
d_call: TRBD1

cdr3_nt: TGTGCCAGCAGCCGTCCGGACAGGGGAAACACTGAAGCTTTCTTT
cdr3_aa: CASSRPDRGNTEAFF
clone_size: .
j_call: TRBJ1-1
v_call: TRBV7-2
d_call: TRBD1

cdr3_nt: TGTGCCAGCAGGAGGTGGGGGCGGAGTAACTATGGCTACACCTTC
cdr3_aa: CASRRWGRSNYGYTF
clone_size: .
j_call: TRBJ1-2
v_call: TRBV13
d_call: .

cdr3_nt: TGTGCCAGCAGTGACGGGCCAGGGGGCGCGGCAGATACGCAGTATTTT
cdr3_aa: CASSDGPGGAADTQYF
clone_size: .
j_call: TRBJ2-3
v_call: TRBV6-4
d_call: TRBD1

cdr3_nt: TGTGCCAGTAGGCCTCGTGGCCTCGGGAGGAATCAGCCCCAGCATTTT
cdr3_aa: CASRPRGLGRNQPQHF
clone_size: few
j_call: TRBJ1-5
v_call: TRBV19
d_call: .

cdr3_nt: TGTGCCTCCGGGACAGGGGGCCGCAATGAGCAGTTCTTC
cdr3_aa: CASGTGGRNEQFF
clone_size: .
j_call: TRBJ2-1
v_call: TRBV19
d_call: TRBD1

cdr3_nt: TGTGCCAGCTCACCTGCAGGGGGTGTCACCGGGGAGCTGTTTTTT
cdr3_aa: CASSPAGGVTGELFF
clone_size: .
j_call: TRBJ2-2
v_call: TRBV18
d_call: TRBD1

cdr3_nt: TGTGCCTGGAGGAGGGACATGTCTTCGGAGCAGTACTTC
cdr3_aa: CAWRRDMSSEQYF
clone_size: .
j_call: TRBJ2-7
v_call: TRBV30
d_call: .